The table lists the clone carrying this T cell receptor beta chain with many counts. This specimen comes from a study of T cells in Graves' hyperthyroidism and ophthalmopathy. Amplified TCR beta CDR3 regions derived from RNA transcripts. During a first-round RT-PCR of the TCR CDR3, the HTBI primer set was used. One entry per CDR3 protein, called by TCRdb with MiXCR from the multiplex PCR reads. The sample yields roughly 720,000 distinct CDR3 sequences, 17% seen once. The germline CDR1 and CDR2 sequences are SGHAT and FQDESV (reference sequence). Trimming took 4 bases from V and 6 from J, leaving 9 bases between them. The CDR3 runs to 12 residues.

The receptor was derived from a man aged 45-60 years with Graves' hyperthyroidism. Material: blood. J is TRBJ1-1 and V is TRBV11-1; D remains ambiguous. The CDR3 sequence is CASSWGGAEAFF. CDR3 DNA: TGTGCCAGCAGCTGGGGTGGGGCTGAAGCTTTCTTT.